This is a list of T cell receptor beta chains from one sample in a study of regulatory T cells in long-lasting Graves disease. MiXCR, run by TCRdb on the multiplex PCR reads, gives a single entry per CDR3 protein. The sample holds roughly 350,000 distinct CDR3 sequences, roughly 16% seen once. These data are also associated with another study on T cells in Graves' hyperthyroidism and ophthalmopathy.

The input for sequencing was peripheral blood mononuclear cells (PBMCs), taken at new diagnosis, from a patient treated with antithyroid drugs. Source of these receptors: a woman younger than 30 with Graves disease. The CDR3 runs from the conserved cysteine through the conserved F or W. Fields, in order: clone size, D gene, J gene, V gene, CDR3 protein, CDR3 DNA. A D gene is named only where the DNA matches it firmly. Clone size is stated in some rows and not others, as once, few, many or a class when expanded.

many	TRBD2	TRBJ2-4	TRBV12-3/TRBV12-4	CASRIAGGSENIQYF	TGTGCCAGCAGAATAGCGGGGGGCAGCGAAAACATTCAGTACTTC
many	-	TRBJ1-1	TRBV18	CASSLWTVNTEAFF	TGTGCCAGCTCATTGTGGACGGTGAACACTGAAGCTTTCTTT
-	-	TRBJ2-6	TRBV29-1	CSVEGTARTGANVLTF	TGCAGCGTTGAAGGGACAGCTCGGACTGGGGCCAACGTCCTGACTTTC
many	-	TRBJ2-3	TRBV19	CASSHSGTTDTQYF	TGTGCCAGTAGTCACAGCGGAACCACAGATACGCAGTATTTT
few	-	TRBJ1-2	TRBV6-1	CASRSGPMGGYTF	TGTGCCAGCAGGTCCGGGCCCATGGGAGGCTACACCTTC
many	TRBD2	TRBJ2-7	TRBV20-1	CSAPRPGGYEQYF	TGCAGTGCTCCACGCCCGGGGGGCTACGAGCAGTACTTC
-	-	TRBJ2-4	TRBV5-5	CASSQGWGKNIQYF	TGTGCCAGCAGCCAGGGTTGGGGCAAAAACATTCAGTACTTC
many	TRBD2	TRBJ2-1	TRBV20-1	CSARGAGGYNEQFF	TGCAGTGCTAGAGGGGCGGGGGGGTACAATGAGCAGTTCTTC
many	-	TRBJ2-7	TRBV28	CASSLRPGRSSYEQYF	TGTGCCAGCAGTTTGAGGCCGGGACGGAGCTCCTACGAGCAGTACTTC
many	TRBD1	TRBJ1-2	TRBV28	CAGQGLNYGYTF	TGTGCCGGACAGGGCCTTAACTATGGCTACACCTTC
few	TRBD1	TRBJ1-4	TRBV4-2	CASEPGQGDQEKLFF	TGTGCCAGCGAACCGGGACAGGGGGACCAAGAAAAACTGTTTTTT
-	TRBD2	TRBJ2-2	TRBV20-1	CSARESSGGDTGELFF	TGCAGTGCTAGAGAGAGTAGCGGGGGGGACACCGGGGAGCTGTTTTTT
many	-	TRBJ1-5	TRBV20-1	CSARELGDGNQPQHF	TGCAGTGCTAGAGAGTTGGGCGATGGCAATCAGCCCCAGCATTTT
-	-	TRBJ1-5	TRBV19	CASSQVGSQQPQHF	TGTGCCAGTAGTCAGGTTGGGTCCCAGCAGCCCCAGCATTTT
few	TRBD2	TRBJ2-1	TRBV24-1	CATSALAGVYNEQFF	TGTGCCACCAGTGCACTAGCGGGAGTTTATAATGAGCAGTTCTTC
few	-	TRBJ2-1	TRBV3-1	CASSLASLGDEQFF	TGTGCCAGCAGCCTGGCTAGCCTGGGGGATGAGCAGTTCTTC
many	-	TRBJ1-1	TRBV29-1	CSVVGGSTEAFF	TGCAGCGTTGTTGGGGGCAGCACTGAAGCTTTCTTT